These T cell receptor beta chains were read from a single sample in a study of CD4 and CD8 cells across lung adenocarcinoma regions. Via MiXCR, TCRdb re-called the PCR reads, giving one row per CDR3 protein. The sample records about 19,000 distinct CDR3 sequences, 40% to 60% being singletons. Material: CD8+ T cells from the margin of a lung tumor. Receptors originate from a male donor with lung adenocarcinoma. The CD4 and CD8 labels of this study may be unreliable. The CDR3 runs from the conserved cysteine through the conserved F or W. D genes are given only for firm matches. Rows may omit the clone size; those that give it use once, few, many or a size class.

J gene	clone size	D gene	V gene	CDR3 protein	CDR3 DNA
TRBJ1-6	NA	NA	TRBV10-3	CAISESRGEVNSPLHF	TGTGCCATCAGTGAGTCAAGAGGGGAGGTCAATTCACCCCTCCACTTT
TRBJ2-7	NA	TRBD2	TRBV12-3/TRBV12-4	CASSNRGVLAGAPDTQYF	TGTGCCAGCAGCAACAGGGGAGTGCTAGCGGGAGCCCCAGATACGCAGTACTTC
TRBJ2-3	NA	TRBD2	TRBV15	CATSIWTSRLSDTQYF	TGTGCCACCAGCATCTGGACTAGCCGGTTATCTGATACGCAGTATTTT
TRBJ2-1	NA	NA	TRBV27	CASSLSGHRSYNEQFF	TGTGCCAGCAGTTTATCGGGACACCGCTCCTACAATGAGCAGTTCTTC
TRBJ2-3	NA	NA	TRBV6-1	CASKFGLADSSDTQYF	TGTGCCAGCAAATTCGGCCTGGCGGATAGCTCAGATACGCAGTATTTT
TRBJ1-2	NA	NA	TRBV6-1	CASSEDLQINYGYTF	TGTGCCAGCAGTGAAGATCTACAGATTAACTATGGCTACACCTTC
TRBJ2-1	once	NA	TRBV27	CATIRQNEQFF	TGTGCCACCATCAGACAGAATGAGCAGTTCTTC
TRBJ2-7	few	NA	TRBV27	CASSGGEAYEQYF	TGTGCCAGCAGTGGAGGGGAGGCCTACGAGCAGTACTTC
TRBJ2-7	NA	NA	TRBV6-4	CASSDSGTWAGDTQYF	TGTGCCAGCAGTGACTCGGGGACGTGGGCCGGGGACACGCAGTACTTC
TRBJ2-7	once	NA	TRBV6-1	CASSDLGPADYEQYF	TGTGCCAGCAGTGATTTAGGACCGGCGGACTACGAGCAGTACTTC
TRBJ1-1	few	NA	TRBV11-2	CASSLDPDSYTEAFF	TGTGCCAGCAGCTTAGATCCGGACAGTTACACTGAAGCTTTCTTT
TRBJ2-5	many	NA	TRBV12-5	CASGPGQGGGQETQYF	TGTGCTAGTGGTCCTGGACAGGGCGGGGGCCAAGAGACCCAGTACTTC
TRBJ2-5	NA	TRBD1	TRBV5-1	CASSSGQSETQYF	TGCGCCAGCAGCTCGGGACAGTCGGAGACCCAGTACTTC
TRBJ2-3	once	NA	TRBV6-1	CARAKGRGAKNTQYF	TGTGCCCGCGCTAAGGGGCGGGGCGCCAAAAACACGCAGTATTTT
TRBJ2-3	NA	NA	TRBV6-1	CARGYSGGGTETQYF	TGTGCCAGGGGTTACAGCGGAGGGGGCACAGAGACGCAGTACTTT
TRBJ2-1	few	TRBD2	TRBV4-1	CASSQVGRDNEQFF	TGCGCCAGCAGCCAAGTTGGGAGGGACAATGAGCAGTTCTTC
TRBJ2-1	once	TRBD2	TRBV28	CASSLGGLAGYNEQFF	TGTGCCAGCAGTTTAGGGGGGCTAGCGGGCTACAATGAGCAGTTCTTC
TRBJ2-3	NA	NA	TRBV12-3/TRBV12-4	CASNFNWASTDTQYF	TGTGCCAGCAATTTTAACTGGGCTAGCACAGATACGCAGTATTTT
TRBJ2-7	NA	NA	TRBV6-1	CASREAGAGVGETQYF	TGTGCCAGCAGGGAAGCCGGGGCAGGGGTTGGGGAGACGCAGTACTTC
TRBJ2-7	few	NA	TRBV7-2	CASSRPLIRQEKEQQYF	TGTGCCAGCAGCCGGCCCCTTATAAGGCAGGAGAAAGAGCAGCAGTACTTC
TRBJ2-3	NA	NA	TRBV6-1	CGGSEGGAPPDTQYF	TGTGGCGGGAGTGAGGGGGGGGCCCCCCCAGATACGCAGTACTTT
TRBJ2-4	NA	NA	TRBV28	CACSGAGMGAKDIQYF	TGTGCGTGCAGTGGTGCGGGGATGGGAGCCAAAGATATTCAGTACTTT
TRBJ1-4	few	TRBD1	TRBV6-5	CASSSRDRGLEKLFF	TGTGCCAGCAGTTCTCGTGACAGGGGGCTTGAAAAACTGTTTTTT
TRBJ2-3	once	NA	TRBV27	CASSLKEADTQYF	TGTGCCAGCAGTTTAAAAGAGGCAGATACGCAGTATTTT
TRBJ2-1	NA	NA	TRBV3-1	CASSQAYGVEQFF	TGTGCCAGCAGCCAGGCCTACGGAGTTGAGCAGTTCTTC
TRBJ2-4	NA	TRBD2	TRBV6-1	CASSERGGRGLIAKEIQYF	TGTGCCAGCAGTGAACGCGGGGGGCGCGGCTTAATTGCCAAAGAGATTCAGTACTTC
TRBJ2-3	NA	TRBD1	TRBV28	CAGRGGRKQETQYF	TGTGCGGGGAGAGGGGGCCGAAAGCAAGAGACGCAGTATTTT
TRBJ2-7	NA	NA	TRBV7-8	CASSLGADYEQYF	TGTGCCAGCAGCTTAGGGGCGGACTACGAGCAGTACTTC
TRBJ2-5	NA	TRBD2	TRBV6-1	CASGGGGRGARLWGETQYF	TGTGCCAGCGGGGGGGGGGGGCGGGGGGCACGTCTGTGGGGCGAGACCCAGTACTTC
TRBJ2-1	many	NA	TRBV6-2/TRBV6-3	CASSYSLREQFF	TGTGCCAGCAGTTACTCGCTGCGTGAGCAGTTCTTC
TRBJ2-1	medium-sized	TRBD1	TRBV6-1	CASRPPNPGGEQFF	TGTGCCAGCAGACCTCCAAACCCAGGGGGTGAGCAGTTCTTC
TRBJ2-3	NA	NA	TRBV4-2	CASSQTGWGDSTDTQYF	TGTGCCAGCAGCCAAACAGGGTGGGGAGATAGCACAGATACGCAGTATTTT
TRBJ2-5	NA	NA	TRBV27	CASSPSGLAQETQYF	TGTGCCAGCAGTCCAAGTGGGTTAGCCCAAGAGACCCAGTACTTC